Listed here are 8 T cell receptor beta chains from one sample, sequenced in a study of blood T cell repertoires in COVID-19. The data were produced by immunoSEQ multiplex PCR, yet TCRdb's version contains in-frame clones alone and is incomplete. The sample includes about 340,000 clones, 86% of them seen just once. The sequenced sample was peripheral blood. The source is a woman aged 55-70 years with COVID-19, enrolled during active disease.

The V call is TRBV11-2, the J call TRBJ2-7; 8 nucleotides match TRBD1. The J segment lost 2 bases and the V segment lost 2 bases, leaving 8 bases of the junction unmatched. Germline CDR1 SGHAT, CDR2 FQNNGV. This CDR3 region has 16 residues. The CDR3 region is CASSLSTGTGPYEQYF. The CDR3 nucleotides are TGTGCCAGCAGCTTATCAACCGGGACAGGACCCTACGAGCAGTACTTC.

This clone appeared a few times. The chain joins TRBV3-1 (or the pseudogene TRBV3-2) to TRBJ2-1; the match to TRBD2 covers 9 bases. CDR1 and CDR2 from the germline V gene are LGHDT and YNNKEL (reference sequence). The length of the CDR3 is 16 residues. With V trimmed by 1 base and J by 5 bases, 6 bases remained unmatched. CDR3 residues: CASSQGGGAKNNEQFF. CDR3 coding DNA: TGTGCCAGCAGCCAAGGCGGGGGGGCCAAGAACAATGAGCAGTTCTTC.

V gene TRBV5-1 combines with J gene TRBJ2-7; D is perhaps TRBD2 (7 bases). The germline CDR1 and CDR2 sequences are SGHRS and YFSETQ. The CDR3 is 17 amino acids. Deletions cut 0 bases from V and 1 base from J, with 17 bases between. The CDR3, as DNA: TGCGCCAGCAGCTTGGGGAGGGGGGGGCATGAGTCCTACGAGCAGTACTTC. This translates into CASSLGRGGHESYEQYF. Together with reference TRBV5-1 and TRBJ2-7, the CDR3 gives the full variable domain: KAGVTQTPRYLIKTRGQQVTLSCSPISGHRSVSWYQQTPGQGLQFLFEYFSETQRNKGNFPGRFSGRQFSNSRSEMNVSTLELGDSALYLCASSLGRGGHESYEQYFGPGTRLTVT.

This rearrangement joins TRBV7-3 to TRBJ2-1; 9 bases are shared with TRBD2. The CDR3 sequence is 17 residues long. The V gene end was trimmed by 5 bases and the J gene end by 8 bases; junction bases not matched to a gene: 16. CDR1 is SGHTA, CDR2 FQGTGA, per germline. CDR3 in amino acids: CASSPGNSGGQGDEQFF. CDR3 sequence (DNA): TGTGCCAGCAGCCCCGGTAATAGCGGGGGCCAGGGCGATGAGCAGTTCTTC.

This rearrangement joins TRBV15 to TRBJ2-3; a weak D match, TRBD1 (5 bases). Germline assignment: CDR1 LNHNV and CDR2 YYDKDF (reference sequence). Trimming stripped 0 bases from V and 3 bases from J, with 10 bases between. This CDR3 is built from 15 residues. The CDR3 sequence: CATSRDGAVTDTQYF. As DNA, the CDR3 is TGTGCCACCAGCAGAGATGGGGCAGTTACAGATACGCAGTATTTT.

This chain connects TRBV9 to TRBJ1-5, with 8 bases fitting TRBD1. CDR1 SGDLS and CDR2 YYNGEE come from the germline V gene. The CDR3 is made up of 14 amino acids. Germline trimming cut 4 bases from V and 3 bases from J; bases unmatched to any gene: 3. The CDR3 DNA sequence: TGTGCCAGCAGCTTGGGACAGGACAATCAGCCCCAGCATTTT. Its protein product is CASSLGQDNQPQHF.

A single count supports this clone. The gene calls are TRBV19 and TRBJ1-2; D possibly corresponds to TRBD1 (5 bases). Trimming cost V 0 bases and J 5 bases, with 13 bases left between them. The germline V gene has CDR1 LNHDA and CDR2 SQIVND (reference sequence). The CDR3 has 15 residues. The CDR3 loop reads CASSIDPTADYGYTF. The CDR3, as DNA: TGTGCCAGTAGTATAGATCCGACAGCTGATTATGGCTACACCTTC.

The chain has TRBV19 and TRBJ2-5; 9 bases fit TRBD2. The J segment lost 5 bases and the V segment lost 2 bases, leaving 6 bases of the junction unmatched. This CDR3 spans 15 amino acids. Germline loops: CDR1 LNHDA, CDR2 SQIVND (reference sequence). The CDR3 sequence: CASSITRGGQETQYF. The CDR3 DNA follows: TGTGCCAGTAGTATAACGCGGGGGGGCCAGGAGACCCAGTACTTC.